The 32 T cell receptor beta chains presented below share a single source sample, sequenced in a study of blood T cell repertoires in COVID-19. Profiling relied on immunoSEQ multiplex PCR, and the TCRdb table lists in-frame clones only, not all of them. The profile covers around 55,000 clones, with 85% to 90% appearing a single time and around 8% taken by the ten largest. Sequencing was done on a sample of peripheral blood. The origin of the receptors is a man in his 60s with active COVID-19.

The chain combines TRBV11-2 with TRBJ2-7; 10 nucleotides align to TRBD2. The germline V gene has CDR1 SGHAT and CDR2 FQNNGV. V shed 0 bases and J 5 bases; nucleotides not matched to a gene: 7. The CDR3 has 16 amino acids. This CDR3 reads CASSLETGLADNEQYF. In nucleotides, the CDR3 is TGTGCCAGCAGCTTAGAAACCGGACTAGCGGACAACGAGCAGTACTTC.

This clone was seen a handful of times. The V and J genes are TRBV5-1 and TRBJ2-5; 11 nucleotides line up with TRBD2. Germline lookup yields CDR1 SGHRS and CDR2 YFSETQ. V lost 6 bases, J lost 4 bases, and 8 bases stayed unmatched. CDR3 length: 15 amino acids. The chain's CDR3 is CASNRLAGSGETQYF. CDR3 nucleotide sequence: TGCGCCAGCAACCGACTAGCGGGGAGTGGAGAGACCCAGTACTTC.

The chain couples TRBV2 to TRBJ1-1, with D possibly TRBD1 on 6 matching bases. V was clipped by 9 bases and J by 0 bases, with 11 bases between them. Germline V gives CDR1 SNHLY, CDR2 FYNNEI. The CDR3 has 13 residues. DNA of the CDR3: TGTGCCAGGAGCGGACAGATGAACACTGAAGCTTTCTTT. Protein: CARSGQMNTEAFF.

The J gene is TRBJ2-5, the V gene TRBV6-5; the D is unclear. Trimming removed 2 bases from V and 0 bases from J, with 7 bases in between. Germline V gives CDR1 MNHEY, CDR2 SVGAGI. CDR3 length equals 14 residues. CDR3 in DNA: TGTGCCAGCAGTTACGGCAGGCACCAAGAGACCCAGTACTTC. Translated, it gives CASSYGRHQETQYF.

The chain joins TRBV10-1 to TRBJ2-1; 9 positions match TRBD2. The CDR3 runs 16 residues. Germline values: CDR1 WNHNN, CDR2 SYGVQD (reference sequence). V lost 4 bases, J lost 4 bases, and 8 bases stayed unmatched. Here the CDR3 DNA reads TGCGCCAGCAGTGGGGTAGCGGGAGTTGGATACAATGAGCAGTTCTTC. Its protein is CASSGVAGVGYNEQFF.

The chain joins TRBV5-1 to TRBJ2-7; 13 nucleotides align to TRBD2. There are 15 residues in the CDR3. Germline values: CDR1 SGHRS, CDR2 YFSETQ. After removal of 4 bases from V and 2 bases from J, the junction contained 3 bases not matched to a gene. The CDR3 nucleotides read TGCGCCAGCAGCCGGGGACTAGCGGGGACCTACGAGCAGTACTTC. The encoded protein is CASSRGLAGTYEQYF. The full variable domain, its missing parts supplied by reference TRBV5-1 and TRBJ2-7, is KAGVTQTPRYLIKTRGQQVTLSCSPISGHRSVSWYQQTPGQGLQFLFEYFSETQRNKGNFPGRFSGRQFSNSRSEMNVSTLELGDSALYLCASSRGLAGTYEQYFGPGTRLTVT.

This rearrangement joins TRBV7-9 to TRBJ2-2; the match to TRBD2 covers 10 bases. Germline V CDR1 and CDR2: SEHNR, FQNEAQ (reference sequence). After removal of 7 bases from V and 3 bases from J, the junction contained 11 bases not matched to a gene. This CDR3 is built from 17 residues. CDR3 coding DNA: TGTGCCAGCACCGGAGGATCTAGCGGGAGCCACACCGGGGAGCTGTTTTTT. Its protein product is CASTGGSSGSHTGELFF.

The CDR3 protein is CASNLQGKGKETQYF. The DNA for the CDR3 is TGTGCCAGTAATCTACAGGGAAAGGGCAAAGAGACCCAGTACTTC. This chain links TRBV19 with TRBJ2-5, with D possibly TRBD1 on 6 matching bases. V was trimmed by 7 bases and J by 3 bases, leaving 18 bases between them. CDR3 size: 15 residues. Per the germline V gene, CDR1 is LNHDA and CDR2 is SQIVND (reference sequence).

The chain couples TRBV9 to TRBJ2-2; D gene ambiguous. V shed 0 bases and J shed 6 bases, with 6 bases lying between them. The CDR3 covers 13 residues. Per germline, CDR1 SGDLS and CDR2 YYNGEE. The CDR3 here is CASSVAPAGELFF. CDR3 DNA: TGTGCCAGCAGCGTAGCCCCGGCCGGGGAGCTGTTTTTT.

The V call is TRBV19, the J call TRBJ1-2, with a possible D match to TRBD1 (6 bases). Germline V gene lookup returns CDR1 LNHDA and CDR2 SQIVND (reference sequence). V was trimmed by 3 bases and J by 3 bases, leaving 11 bases between them. This CDR3 spans 14 amino acids. The CDR3 nucleotides read TGTGCCAGTAGTATGCGCAGGGGAGACTATGGCTACACCTTC. Translating gives CASSMRRGDYGYTF.

In this sample, this clone turned up once. The chain links TRBV3-1 (or the pseudogene TRBV3-2) to TRBJ2-5, with 7 bases aligning to TRBD1. Germline V gene data show CDR1 as LGHDT and CDR2 as YNNKEL (reference sequence). The CDR3 extends over 15 amino acids. With 0 bases clipped from V and 2 bases from J, the junction kept 3 bases outside the gene matches. The CDR3 nucleotides read TGTGCCAGCAGCCAAGAGACAGGGCGACAAGAGACCCAGTACTTC. Translation gives CASSQETGRQETQYF.

The chain is built from TRBV27 and TRBJ2-7; 7 bases match TRBD1. V gave up 5 bases and J gave up 6 bases; unmatched junction bases: 4. This CDR3 has 12 residues. Germline CDR1 reads MNHEY; CDR2 reads SMNVEV (reference sequence). Here the CDR3 DNA reads TGTGCCAGCAGTAAGGGACAGTCCGAGCAGTACTTC. As protein: CASSKGQSEQYF.

The chain carries TRBV6-6 and TRBJ2-1, with 12 nucleotides matching TRBD2. The J segment lost 8 bases and the V segment lost 6 bases, leaving 11 bases of the junction unmatched. Germline CDR1 and CDR2: MNHNY and SVGAGI (reference sequence). CDR3 length equals 16 residues. The CDR3 DNA reads as TGTGCCAGCAGCCGACTAGCGGGAGCCAAATGGGATGAGCAGTTCTTC. Protein product: CASSRLAGAKWDEQFF.

The gene calls are TRBV30 and TRBJ2-2, with a weak D call TRBD1 (6 bases). This CDR3 spans 17 amino acids. Trimming left V 0 bases short and J 0 bases short, with 14 bases between. From germline, CDR1 is GTSNPN and CDR2 SVGIG (reference sequence). CDR3 DNA sequence: TGTGCCTGGAGTGTTAGGATCGGGACACCGAACACCGGGGAGCTGTTTTTT. Amino acids: CAWSVRIGTPNTGELFF.

This chain uses TRBV14 with TRBJ1-2; 8 bases line up with TRBD1. After removal of 5 bases from V and 4 bases from J, the junction contained 3 bases not matched to a gene. In germline, CDR1 is SGHDN, CDR2 FVKESK. The CDR3 covers 13 residues. The CDR3 sequence is CASSYTGGYGYTF. In DNA, the CDR3 is TGTGCCAGCAGCTATACAGGGGGCTATGGCTACACCTTC.

The rearrangement links TRBV5-1 to TRBJ1-6; D may be TRBD1 (5 bases). V was shortened by 0 bases and J by 0 bases, with 13 bases between the two germline ends. Per germline, CDR1 SGHRS and CDR2 YFSETQ. The CDR3 is 18 residues long. The CDR3 nucleotides read TGCGCCAGCAGCTTGGGCGGGGCTGCGAGCTCCTATAATTCACCCCTCCACTTT. Its translation: CASSLGGAASSYNSPLHF.

This chain joins TRBV7-9 and TRBJ2-7; 12 bases are a match to TRBD1. The CDR3 spans 15 residues. V lost 1 base, J lost 5 bases, and 3 bases stayed unmatched. The germline V gene encodes CDR1 SEHNR and CDR2 FQNEAQ (reference sequence). CDR3: CASSLGDRGQNEQYF. CDR3 in DNA: TGTGCCAGCAGCTTAGGGGACAGGGGGCAGAACGAGCAGTACTTC.

J is TRBJ1-1 and V is TRBV5-1; D unclear. The germline V gene has CDR1 SGHRS and CDR2 YFSETQ. CDR3 length: 14 residues. The V gene lost 0 bases and the J gene lost 0 bases, with 6 bases spanning the gap. As DNA, the CDR3 is TGCGCCAGCAGCTTGGACGGTATGAACACTGAAGCTTTCTTT. Amino acids: CASSLDGMNTEAFF. The whole variable domain, filled in from reference TRBV5-1 and TRBJ1-1, reads KAGVTQTPRYLIKTRGQQVTLSCSPISGHRSVSWYQQTPGQGLQFLFEYFSETQRNKGNFPGRFSGRQFSNSRSEMNVSTLELGDSALYLCASSLDGMNTEAFFGQGTRLTVV.

About this clone itself: At one boundary the junction diverges from the germline segment, which might be a read error. The J gene is TRBJ1-4, the V gene TRBV6-5; D is ambiguous. This CDR3 comprises 15 residues. CDR1 MNHEY and CDR2 SVGAGI come from the germline V gene. The CDR3 coding sequence is TGTGCCAGCAGTCGGCCGCCAGGAGGCCTAGAAAAGCTGTTTTTT. Its translation: CASSRPPGGLEKLFF.

J is TRBJ2-1 and V is TRBV7-6; 11 bases agree with TRBD1. CDR3 length: 17 amino acids. Looked up from germline, CDR1 is SGHVS and CDR2 is FNYEAQ. The junction had 14 bases not matched to a gene; V was cut back by 5 bases and J by 8 bases. CDR3 nucleotide sequence: TGTGCCAGCAGCCCTCGGACAGGGGGCATCTCACGGGATGAGCAGTTCTTC. Its protein product is CASSPRTGGISRDEQFF.

The chain uses TRBV5-1 and TRBJ2-7; 8 nucleotides match TRBD2. Germline CDR1 and CDR2: SGHRS and YFSETQ. Germline trimming cut 0 bases from V and 2 bases from J; bases unmatched to any gene: 4. The CDR3 contains 15 residues. CDR3 protein: CASSLGTSNTYEQYF. The CDR3 DNA reads TGCGCCAGCAGCTTGGGGACTAGCAATACCTACGAGCAGTACTTC.

This clone was observed a few times. The chain recombines TRBV18 with TRBJ2-1, with 14 nucleotides matching TRBD2. The CDR3 sequence is 17 residues long. Germline CDR1 and CDR2: KGHSH and LQKENI. Trimming at V came to 2 bases and at J to 6 bases, leaving 6 bases not matched to a gene. The CDR3 spells CASSPRATSGRANEQFF. DNA for the CDR3: TGTGCCAGCTCACCAAGAGCGACTAGCGGGAGGGCCAATGAGCAGTTCTTC.

The chain is built from TRBV5-4 and TRBJ2-3; no reliable D call. V lost 7 bases and J lost 0, with 18 bases in between. The CDR3 contains 16 residues. Germline loops: CDR1 SGHNT, CDR2 YYREEE (reference sequence). CDR3 bases: TGTGCCAGCTCGCCCGAGGCGGCACTCAGCACAGATACGCAGTATTTT. Translated: CASSPEAALSTDTQYF.

In its sample, this clone was seen once. This CDR3 reads CASLPPGANVLTF. CDR3 bases: TGTGCCAGTCTACCTCCTGGGGCCAACGTCCTGACTTTC. The V and J genes are TRBV25-1 and TRBJ2-6; D unclear. CDR3 size: 13 residues. The germline V and J ends were trimmed by 9 bases and 2 bases, with 8 bases remaining between them. Per germline, CDR1 MGHDK and CDR2 SYGVNS.

The CDR3 bases are TGTGCCAGTAGTATAGGTCCGGGAACGCGACAGCAGTATTTT. It codes for CASSIGPGTRQQYF. The gene calls are TRBV19 and TRBJ2-3; D perhaps matches TRBD2 (5 bases). CDR3 size: 14 residues. The V gene's germline CDR1 is LNHDA and CDR2 SQIVND (reference sequence). Trimming left V 1 base short and J 11 bases short, with 16 bases between.

The chain employs TRBV18 and TRBJ2-2; D not resolved. Germline CDR1 and CDR2: KGHSH and LQKENI. V lost 6 bases to trimming and J lost 5 bases, with 7 bases between them. The CDR3 is 12 amino acids. In DNA, the CDR3 is TGTGCCAGCTCCTCGAGGACCGGGGAGCTGTTTTTT. It translates to CASSSRTGELFF. Variable domain in full (rest from reference TRBV18 and TRBJ2-2): NAGVMQNPRHLVRRRGQEARLRCSPMKGHSHVYWYRQLPEEGLKFMVYLQKENIIDESGMPKERFSAEFPKEGPSILRIQQVVRGDSAAYFCASSSRTGELFFGEGSRLTVL.

The genes are TRBV6-5 and TRBJ1-2; unclear D gene. With 2 bases removed from V and 2 bases from J, the gap between germline ends came to 6 bases. The CDR3 has 13 residues. Germline V lookup: CDR1 MNHEY, CDR2 SVGAGI. CDR3 nucleotides: TGTGCCAGCAGTTACGGGGAGAACTATGGCTACACCTTC. Residues: CASSYGENYGYTF.

This clone was recorded once. This rearrangement joins TRBV12-3 or TRBV12-4 to TRBJ1-1; TRBD1 matches 9 bases. The CDR3 is 12 amino acids. V lost 3 bases, J lost 11 bases, and 4 bases stayed unmatched. In DNA, the CDR3 is TGTGCCAGCAGTTTTAAGGGACAGGGTGCTTTCTTT. It yields the protein CASSFKGQGAFF.

The chain couples TRBV9 to TRBJ1-3; TRBD1 agrees at 10 bases. Per the germline V gene, CDR1 is SGDLS and CDR2 is YYNGEE. This CDR3 is built from 15 residues. Losses at the gene ends were 2 bases for V and 3 bases for J; bases not matched to a gene: 2. The CDR3 DNA sequence: TGTGCCAGCAGCGTCGACAGGGGGCATGGAAACACCATATATTTT. It yields the protein CASSVDRGHGNTIYF.

This chain uses TRBV5-4 with TRBJ2-3; 8 nucleotides line up with TRBD2. Germline V gives CDR1 SGHNT, CDR2 YYREEE (reference sequence). The length of the CDR3 is 15 residues. J lost 2 bases, V lost 0 bases, and 2 bases had no gene match. The CDR3, as DNA: TGTGCCAGCAGCTTGGGCGGGGGGAACACAGATACGCAGTATTTT. This codes for CASSLGGGNTDTQYF.

Only a few counts were recorded for this clone. The chain is built from TRBV4-2 and TRBJ2-7; D is ambiguous. This CDR3 contains 15 residues. Trimming took 1 base from V and 3 from J, leaving 13 bases between them. Looked up from germline, CDR1 is LGHNA and CDR2 is YNFKEQ. The CDR3 bases are TGTGCCAGCAGCCAAGTTTTGGCCACCCACTACGAGCAGTACTTC. This translates into CASSQVLATHYEQYF.

This clone was seen a few times. This rearrangement joins TRBV13 to TRBJ2-7, with 7 bases fitting TRBD2. V lost 0 bases to trimming and J lost 5 bases; unmatched junction nucleotides: 7. The germline V gene has CDR1 PRHDT and CDR2 FYEKMQ (reference sequence). The CDR3 sequence is 15 residues long. The CDR3 here is CASSLGLASSHEQYF. The CDR3 DNA is TGTGCCAGCAGCTTAGGACTAGCGTCAAGCCACGAGCAGTACTTC.